Below are 14 T cell receptor beta chains sequenced from a single sample in a study of T-cell reconstitution after alpha-beta-depleted transplantation in children. Construction of the TCRbeta library involved unique molecular identifiers. Via MiXCR, TCRdb re-called the PCR reads, giving one row per CDR3 protein. The repertoire holds about 540,000 distinct CDR3 sequences, with approximately 16% as singletons. Sequenced material: PBMCs from the stem cell graft donor, taken from the stem cell graft. Source of these receptors: a human donor who donated a stem cell graft to a child with acute lymphoblastic leukemia.

The chain carries TRBV12-3 or TRBV12-4 and TRBJ2-7, with D possibly being TRBD2 (5 bases). CDR3 length: 15 residues. V was trimmed by 4 bases and J by 2 bases, leaving 15 bases between them. The CDR3 coding sequence is TGTGCCAGCAGTTCACCCTTGACTACGACCTACGAGCAGTACTTC. Encoded protein: CASSSPLTTTYEQYF.

The sample holds a few counts of this clonotype. The chain is built from TRBV2 and TRBJ2-1, with no clear D. CDR1 SNHLY and CDR2 FYNNEI come from the germline V gene. This CDR3 spans 10 amino acids. V gave up 6 bases and J gave up 8 bases, with 5 bases separating them. The CDR3 region has the DNA TGTGCCAGCAGGGTCCATGAGCAGTTCTTC. This encodes CASRVHEQFF.

Only a few counts were recorded for this clonotype. The V gene is TRBV3-1, the J gene TRBJ2-1; D may match TRBD1 or TRBD2 (5 bases each). The V end lost 4 bases, the J end lost 9 bases, and 13 bases lay between the germline ends. CDR1 is LGHDT and CDR2 is YNNKEL in the germline V gene (reference sequence). The CDR3 loop spans 13 amino acids. The CDR3 coding sequence is TGTGCCAGCAGCCCGGGACCCCCGGCTGAGCAGTTCTTC. Its protein is CASSPGPPAEQFF.

The rearrangement joins TRBV20-1 to TRBJ2-7, with D possibly being TRBD2 (7 bases). The V and J ends lost 0 bases and 6 bases respectively, with 12 bases between them. Germline V lookup: CDR1 DFQATT, CDR2 SNEGSKA (reference sequence). CDR3 length: 13 amino acids. The CDR3 coding sequence is TGCAGTGCTAGAGACCTCCGGGGGGCCGAGCAGTACTTC. This translates into CSARDLRGAEQYF.

This clonotype occurred a few times. This sequence joins TRBV5-1 and TRBJ2-5; possibly TRBD2 for D (6 bases). V dropped 3 bases and J dropped 5 bases, with 14 bases sitting between them. The germline V gene has CDR1 SGHRS and CDR2 YFSETQ. This CDR3 comprises 14 residues. The DNA of the CDR3 is TGCGCCAGCAGCTCCTGGAGGGCCGGGGAGACCCAGTACTTC. Amino acid sequence: CASSSWRAGETQYF.

Concerning this clonotype: One end of the junction does not line up with germline, which may come from a read error. This chain connects TRBV9 to TRBJ2-1; 12 bases match TRBD2. The CDR3 has 16 amino acids. Germline CDR1 is SGDLS and CDR2 is YYNGEE. This CDR3 reads CASSVARLAGAVLEVF. The CDR3 nucleotides are TGTGCCAGCAGCGTAGCTCGACTAGCGGGAGCGGTACTTGAAGTCTTC.

This clonotype was counted between two and nine times. The V gene is TRBV7-3, the J gene TRBJ2-5, with D perhaps matching TRBD2 (6 bases). The CDR3 loop spans 16 amino acids. CDR1 and CDR2 (germline): SGHTA, FQGTGA. V lost 5 bases and J lost 5, with 21 bases in between. CDR3 coding DNA: TGTGCCAGCAGCCCAGGCCACGGGAGCGGCGGGGAGACCCAGTACTTC. Translation gives CASSPGHGSGGETQYF.

This clonotype was seen only a few times. The V call is TRBV5-1, the J call TRBJ2-5; 7 bases align to TRBD2. Trimming cost V 3 bases and J 7 bases; bases outside gene matches: 9. The germline CDR1 and CDR2 sequences are SGHRS and YFSETQ. The CDR3 sequence is 14 residues long. CDR3 region: CASSSPGLPTTQYF. CDR3 bases: TGCGCCAGCAGCTCCCCGGGACTACCGACGACCCAGTACTTC.

This clonotype has just a few counts. CDR3 loop: CSASKPGQGVRTEAFF. The DNA of the CDR3 is TGCAGTGCCAGCAAACCGGGACAGGGGGTAAGGACTGAAGCTTTCTTT. V usage is TRBV20-1 and J usage is TRBJ1-1, with 11 bases that match TRBD1. The germline V gene encodes CDR1 DFQATT and CDR2 SNEGSKA (reference sequence). V lost 6 bases, J lost 5 bases, and 14 bases stayed unmatched. This CDR3 is built from 16 residues.

This clonotype was seen only a few times. The chain combines TRBV20-1 with TRBJ2-5; weak D call: TRBD2 (7 bases). The CDR3 is 18 amino acids. The germline V gene has CDR1 DFQATT and CDR2 SNEGSKA (reference sequence). The ends were cut back, 0 bases at V and 2 bases at J, with 22 bases in the middle. CDR3 region: CSARDLFRGGGIQETQYF. In nucleotides, the CDR3 is TGCAGTGCTAGAGATCTTTTCCGCGGGGGCGGGATACAAGAGACCCAGTACTTC.

This clonotype was counted ten times or more. V and J are TRBV9 and TRBJ2-2; TRBD2 aligns across 9 bases. This CDR3 is 15 amino acids long. Germline trimming cut 3 bases from V and 1 base from J; bases unmatched to any gene: 1. Germline CDR1 SGDLS, CDR2 YYNGEE. The DNA of the CDR3 is TGTGCCAGCAGCGCGACTAGCGGGAACACCGGGGAGCTGTTTTTT. Protein sequence: CASSATSGNTGELFF.

The rearrangement uses TRBV5-6 and TRBJ1-2; D uncertain. CDR1 and CDR2 (germline): SGHDT, YYEEEE. This CDR3 is 13 amino acids long. V was shortened by 3 bases and J by 8 bases, with 14 bases between the two germline ends. The CDR3 DNA sequence: TGTGCCAGCAGCTCCCCGACACGCTGGGGCTACACCTTC. Protein: CASSSPTRWGYTF. Full variable domain (outside the CDR3, taken from reference TRBV5-6 and TRBJ1-2): DAGVTQSPTHLIKTRGQQVTLRCSPKSGHDTVSWYQQALGQGPQFIFQYYEEEERQRGNFPDRFSGHQFPNYSSELNVNALLLGDSALYLCASSSPTRWGYTFGSGTRLTVV.

The chain carries TRBV5-1 and TRBJ1-1; the D gene is possibly TRBD1 (6 bases). The germline V gene has CDR1 SGHRS and CDR2 YFSETQ. The CDR3 totals 13 residues. V was cut by 4 bases and J by 8 bases, with 15 bases left in between. DNA for the CDR3: TGCGCCAGCAGCGCGAACAGGGTCGGGGAAGCTTTCTTT. It specifies CASSANRVGEAFF.

This clonotype was seen a handful of times. The chain couples TRBV20-1 to TRBJ2-1; D unclear. V lost 2 bases to trimming and J lost 6 bases, with 14 bases between them. The CDR3 has 14 residues. Germline CDR1 is DFQATT and CDR2 is SNEGSKA (reference sequence). This chain's CDR3 is CSARSSPGGNEQFF. CDR3 in DNA: TGCAGTGCTAGATCTTCTCCCGGCGGCAATGAGCAGTTCTTC.